A selection of T cell receptor beta chains follows, all from one sample in a study of blood T cell repertoires in COVID-19. The table came from immunoSEQ multiplex PCR; TCRdb's copy has only in-frame clones and leaves some out. The sample shows 250,000 or so clones, approximately 86% of them seen only once. The sequenced sample was peripheral blood. These receptors all come from a woman aged 25 to 45 with acute or convalescent COVID-19. CDR3s include the opening cysteine and the closing phenylalanine or tryptophan. The order of the fields is CDR3 length, V gene, clone size, D gene, J gene, CDR3 DNA, CDR3 protein. A D gene is named only where the DNA matches it firmly. Size is stated for part of the rows, as once, few or many counts, or as a class when the clone is expanded.

>14|TRBV27|NA|TRBD1|TRBJ1-6
TGTGCCAGCAGTTCTCAGGGGGCATATTCACCCCTCCACTTT
CASSSQGAYSPLHF
>12|TRBV19|NA|NA|TRBJ1-5
TGTGCCAGTAGAAGCGGCAATCAGCCCCAGCATTTT
CASRSGNQPQHF
>14|TRBV19|NA|NA|TRBJ2-7
TGTGCCAGTAGTATCAGTAACGGGGGATACGAGCAGTACTTC
CASSISNGGYEQYF
>16|TRBV7-9|NA|TRBD2|TRBJ2-7
TGTGCCAGCAGCTTAGTCGGGGGGACCCTCTCCTACGAGCAGTACTTC
CASSLVGGTLSYEQYF
>10|TRBV20-1|few|NA|TRBJ2-1
TGCAGTGCTCTTAGCGTTGAGCAGTTCTTC
CSALSVEQFF
>15|TRBV6-5|NA|TRBD1|TRBJ2-6
TGTGCCAGCAGGGACAGGGGGTCTGGGGCCAACGTCCTGACTTTC
CASRDRGSGANVLTF
>15|TRBV19|NA|NA|TRBJ2-1
TGTGCCAGTAGTATGGAAGGGCCCCAGGGCGATGAGCAGTTCTTC
CASSMEGPQGDEQFF
>14|TRBV6-6|once|TRBD1|TRBJ1-1
TGTGCCAGCAGTTACTCGACAGGGAGCACTGAAGCTTTCTTT
CASSYSTGSTEAFF
>13|TRBV3-1/TRBV3-2|NA|TRBD1|TRBJ1-2
TGTGCCAGCAGCCAAGATTTAAGGGGGCGGGACACCTTC
CASSQDLRGRDTF
>14|TRBV2|NA|NA|TRBJ2-1
TGTGCCAGCAGTGACAGGGTCACCTACAATGAGCAGTTCTTC
CASSDRVTYNEQFF
>15|TRBV6-5|NA|TRBD1|TRBJ2-4
TGTGCCAGCGGCGAGACAGGGGCTGCCAAAAACATTCAGTACTTC
CASGETGAAKNIQYF
>13|TRBV5-1|NA|TRBD1|TRBJ1-1
TGCGCCAGCAGCCTCATTCAGGGGGGTGAAGCTTTCTTT
CASSLIQGGEAFF
>15|TRBV10-3|NA|TRBD2|TRBJ2-1
TGTGCCGTCGCAACCTTAGCGGGAGCCTACAATGAGCAGTTCTTC
CAVATLAGAYNEQFF
>17|TRBV12-5|NA|NA|TRBJ1-3
TGTGCTAGTGGCCCGCGGGCTCCCGGATTTGCTGGAAACACCATATATTTT
CASGPRAPGFAGNTIYF
>14|TRBV7-6|NA|NA|TRBJ1-1
TGTGCCAGCAGCTCCATCCCCCGGGGTACTGAAGCTTTCTTT
CASSSIPRGTEAFF
>15|TRBV6-2/TRBV6-3|NA|NA|TRBJ2-2
TGTGCCAGCAGTTACCGACACCCGGATACCGGGGAGCTGTTTTTT
CASSYRHPDTGELFF
>15|TRBV5-1|once|TRBD1|TRBJ2-3
TGCGCCAGCAGCTCCTCACGACAGGGGGCAGATACGCAGTATTTT
CASSSSRQGADTQYF
>19|TRBV18|NA|TRBD2|TRBJ2-1
TGTGCCAGCTCACCAGGAGCGGGACCCCCTCTTGGCTCCTACAATGAGCAGTTCTTC
CASSPGAGPPLGSYNEQFF
>15|TRBV5-1|NA|NA|TRBJ2-2
TGCGCCAGCGTCCCAGGGGCCTCGAACACCGGGGAGCTGTTTTTT
CASVPGASNTGELFF
>15|TRBV13|NA|NA|TRBJ2-7
TGTGCCAGCAGCTTGGTAGACAACATGACCTACGAGCAGTACTTC
CASSLVDNMTYEQYF
>15|TRBV10-2|once|NA|TRBJ2-1
TGCGCCAGCAGTGAGTCGGCGGGAAGCGACAATGAGCAGTTCTTC
CASSESAGSDNEQFF
>13|TRBV6-5|NA|NA|TRBJ2-5
TGTGCCAGCCGACGGGGGTGGCAAGAGACCCAGTACTTC
CASRRGWQETQYF